This T cell receptor (beta chain) was documented in a study of monozygotic twins with inflammatory bowel disease. Overall study findings and caveats: IBD patients displayed reduced TCRbeta diversity (inverse Simpson) when set against healthy co-twins. Researchers report that IBD patients shared fewer clonotypes with others than healthy twins, especially amid disease activity.

On this clonotype itself: The target antigen is unknown.

Total RNA from whole blood was isolated with no T cell sorting. Template switching was used to attach UMIs, which incorporated a 6-nucleotide sample barcode. TCRdb processed the 5' RACE reads again and assigns one entry to each CDR3 protein, with no DNA. The specimen's table records approximately 330,000 distinct CDR3 sequences. The sample comprised blood. This receptor was obtained from a human donor with ulcerative colitis or Crohn's disease, or a healthy co-twin of an affected twin (not recorded which).

The CDR3 loop reads CASSLLQGPNQPQHF. The V gene is TRBV11-2, the J gene TRBJ1-5; checking the TCRdb D call of TRBD1 is not possible without DNA. CDR1 and CDR2 from the germline V gene are SGHAT and FQNNGV. The CDR3 has 15 amino acids.